A selection of T cell receptor beta chains follows, all from one sample in a study of CD8 T cells in ankylosing spondylitis. TCRdb used MiXCR to reprocess the 5' RACE reads, holding one entry per CDR3 protein. The sample has 250,000 to 400,000 distinct CDR3 sequences, 11% seen once; the top ten hold roughly 9.1%. The sample was blood, either unsorted or a sorted T cell fraction (not recorded which). The receptors derive from a female donor with ankylosing spondylitis or in good health (not recorded which). Each CDR3 is given with its conserved first and last residue. Each record gives: D gene, V gene, clone size, J gene, CDR3 DNA, CDR3 protein. D genes are given only for firm matches. Not all rows give a size; the values are once, few, many and, for expanded clones, a class.

>.|TRBV20-1|many|TRBJ1-6
TGCAGTGCTAGATGGGAGCATTCACCCCTCCACTTT
CSARWEHSPLHF
>.|TRBV20-1|many|TRBJ2-7
TGCAGTGCTACAGGGGAAGGGTACGAGCAGTACTTC
CSATGEGYEQYF
>TRBD2|TRBV12-3/TRBV12-4|.|TRBJ2-1
TGTGCCAGCAGTTTAGTGGGGGGGAATGAGCAGTTCTTC
CASSLVGGNEQFF
>.|TRBV9|many|TRBJ2-1
TGTGCCAGCAGCGTAGAAAGGACCTTTACCTACAATGAGCAGTTCTTC
CASSVERTFTYNEQFF
>.|TRBV10-1|many|TRBJ2-2
TGCGCCAGCAGTGAGTCGGGAGGTTACACCGGGGAGCTGTTTTTT
CASSESGGYTGELFF
>TRBD2|TRBV7-2|few|TRBJ2-1
TGTGCCAGCAGTCCACTAGCGCAACCCTACAATGAGCAGTTCTTC
CASSPLAQPYNEQFF
>.|TRBV7-2|many|TRBJ1-5
TGTGCCAGCAGACCTCCCGGCGGCGGGCCCCAGCATTTT
CASRPPGGGPQHF
>TRBD2|TRBV5-1|few|TRBJ2-4
TGCGCCAGCAGCTTCGCGGGAGGGCCTAGGGACATTCAGTACTTC
CASSFAGGPRDIQYF
>.|TRBV18|few|TRBJ2-7
TGTGCCAGCTCACCTTTAGGTCAAGGATCCTACGAGCAGTACTTC
CASSPLGQGSYEQYF
>.|TRBV20-1|.|TRBJ1-1
TGCAGTGCTAGAGATGTCCCGTTGAGGACTGAAGCTTTCTTT
CSARDVPLRTEAFF
>.|TRBV7-2|many|TRBJ1-2
TGTGCCAGCAGCCAGACCAATTATGGCTACACCTTC
CASSQTNYGYTF
>TRBD1|TRBV20-1|many|TRBJ2-7
TGCAGTGCTCCCTGGACAGGGTCCGAAGCCTACGAGCAGTACTTC
CSAPWTGSEAYEQYF
>TRBD2|TRBV4-3|many|TRBJ2-1
TGCGCCAGCAGCCAAGAAGTTAATAGCGGGAGCCATGAGCAGTTCTTC
CASSQEVNSGSHEQFF
>.|TRBV27|.|TRBJ2-3
TGTGCCAGCAAAGGAGCGACTAAGGCAGATACGCAGTATTTT
CASKGATKADTQYF
>TRBD2|TRBV20-1|.|TRBJ2-3
TGCAGTGCTCCGCGTCCTAGCGGGACGACGGATACGCAGTATTTT
CSAPRPSGTTDTQYF
>.|TRBV20-1|many|TRBJ2-1
TGCAGTGCTAGAGCGATACAAGGCGGTACTTACAATGAGCAGTTCTTC
CSARAIQGGTYNEQFF
>TRBD2|TRBV2|many|TRBJ2-7
TGTGCCGGCTTCGGACTAGTGTCTGACGAGCAGTACTTC
CAGFGLVSDEQYF
>.|TRBV12-3/TRBV12-4|many|TRBJ2-7
TGTGCCAGCAGTTTAGAGTGGGGGGCCTTATACGAGCAGTACTTC
CASSLEWGALYEQYF
>.|TRBV6-2/TRBV6-3|many|TRBJ2-7
TGTGCCAGCAGTTATGAGACGGGAAAGGGATACGAGCAGTACTTC
CASSYETGKGYEQYF
>TRBD2|TRBV12-3/TRBV12-4|.|TRBJ2-5
TGTGCCAGCAGTTTAGCGGGACAGGGACTAGCGGGACGAGAGACCCAGTACTTC
CASSLAGQGLAGRETQYF
>.|TRBV12-3/TRBV12-4|many|TRBJ2-2
TGTGCCAGCAGTTCCGGCACCGGGGAGCTGTTTTTT
CASSSGTGELFF
>.|TRBV5-1|many|TRBJ2-1
TGCGCCAGCAGCTTGGTATTGACGGGAGATGAGCAGTTCTTC
CASSLVLTGDEQFF
>.|TRBV5-1|many|TRBJ1-5
TGCGCCAGCAGCTTGGGCAGCGATCAGCCCCAGCATTTT
CASSLGSDQPQHF
>.|TRBV28|many|TRBJ2-7
TGTGCCAGCAGTTTGGACCCGGGTATTCCCTACGAGCAGTACTTC
CASSLDPGIPYEQYF
>.|TRBV5-1|few|TRBJ2-3
TGCGCCAGCAGCTTTAAGGGGGTGGGCACAGATACGCAGTATTTT
CASSFKGVGTDTQYF
>.|TRBV7-8|many|TRBJ2-1
TGTGCCAGCAGCCCTAGACGGGATGAGCAGTTCTTC
CASSPRRDEQFF
>.|TRBV12-3/TRBV12-4|many|TRBJ2-7
TGTGCCAGCAGTTTGGACCGGGACTTCCACCAGTACTTC
CASSLDRDFHQYF
>TRBD1|TRBV12-3/TRBV12-4|.|TRBJ1-2
TGTGCCAGCAGTTTCATACTCCGAACAGGGGGCTATGGCTACACCTTC
CASSFILRTGGYGYTF
>.|TRBV27|many|TRBJ1-4
TGTGCCAGCAGTTTGAGCAGGGCAAATGAAAAACTGTTTTTT
CASSLSRANEKLFF
>.|TRBV20-1|few|TRBJ1-5
TGCAGTGCTAGAGACTACGGGCGGGGGCGGGATAGCAATCAGCCCCAGCATTTT
CSARDYGRGRDSNQPQHF
>.|TRBV5-1|many|TRBJ1-1
TGCGCCAGCAGCTTCGGGATGAACACTGAAGCTTTCTTT
CASSFGMNTEAFF
>.|TRBV24-1|many|TRBJ2-1
TGTGCCACCAGTGCTGTGGGCGGTTACAATGAGCAGTTCTTC
CATSAVGGYNEQFF
>TRBD1|TRBV10-3|.|TRBJ2-1
TGTGCCATCAGTGAGCCAAGACAGGGGCCTAATGAGCAGTTCTTC
CAISEPRQGPNEQFF
>.|TRBV5-1|many|TRBJ2-5
TGCGCCAGCAGCTTGAGCCGGACAGCGAAGGAAGGGTCCCAGTACTTC
CASSLSRTAKEGSQYF
>.|TRBV28|many|TRBJ1-1
TGTGCCAGCAGTGCCGGACAGTGGAACACTGAAGCTTTCTTT
CASSAGQWNTEAFF
>TRBD1|TRBV20-1|.|TRBJ1-1
TGCAGTGCTAGAGATCGACAGGGGGCCACTGAAGCTTTCTTT
CSARDRQGATEAFF
>TRBD2|TRBV12-3/TRBV12-4|many|TRBJ2-1
TGTGCCAGCAGTTTGCGGCGGGGGGGCAATGAGCAGTTCTTC
CASSLRRGGNEQFF
>.|TRBV20-1|.|TRBJ2-7
TGCAGTGCTAGGAGGGGATCGAGCGAGCAGTACTTC
CSARRGSSEQYF
>.|TRBV4-2|many|TRBJ1-4
TGTGCCAGCAGCCAAGATAAGGGAACTAATGAAAAACTGTTTTTT
CASSQDKGTNEKLFF
>TRBD1|TRBV5-1|.|TRBJ2-7
TGCGCCAGCAGCTTGAACCGCCGGGACAGGGGGATCTACGAGCAGTACTTC
CASSLNRRDRGIYEQYF
>.|TRBV5-5|many|TRBJ1-2
TGTGCCAGCAGCGGGGACGGGGGACTCTATGGCTACACCTTC
CASSGDGGLYGYTF
>.|TRBV20-1|many|TRBJ2-1
TGCAGTGCTAGCAATCCAGGGTCGGGCTACAATGAGCAGTTCTTC
CSASNPGSGYNEQFF
>.|TRBV5-1|.|TRBJ2-3
TGCGCCAGCAGCTGGGATGGGGGGTTAACAGATACGCAGTATTTT
CASSWDGGLTDTQYF
>TRBD2|TRBV7-3|many|TRBJ2-3
TGTGCCAGCAGCATTGTAGGGACTAGCGGGGTAGGGGCAGATACGCAGTATTTT
CASSIVGTSGVGADTQYF
>.|TRBV5-1|.|TRBJ2-5
TGCGCCAGCATCTCGGACTCCCGGGCCCAGTACTTC
CASISDSRAQYF
>.|TRBV20-1|few|TRBJ2-3
TGCAGTGTAGTGAATTATATTACAGATACGCAGTATTTT
CSVVNYITDTQYF
>.|TRBV5-5|few|TRBJ1-2
TGTGCCAGCAGCCCGGAGGGGGGCGCCTATGGCTACACCTTC
CASSPEGGAYGYTF
>TRBD1|TRBV7-2|.|TRBJ2-7
TGTGCCAGCAGCTTACCAGGGGGATTCAACGAGCAGTACTTC
CASSLPGGFNEQYF
>.|TRBV4-1|.|TRBJ2-1
TGCGCAACATCCAAGGGGCCCTCGCTGTTCTTC
CATSKGPSLFF
>.|TRBV15|.|TRBJ2-1
TGTGCCACCAGCAGAGATGCCAATGAGCAGTTCTTC
CATSRDANEQFF
>.|TRBV7-6|few|TRBJ2-1
TGTGCCAGCAGCTTAGAGGTCGGAACCCATATGAATGAGCAGTTCTTC
CASSLEVGTHMNEQFF
>.|TRBV12-3/TRBV12-4|many|TRBJ2-1
TGTGCCAGCAGTTTATCAGGGGTGGCTACTGAGGAGCAGTTCTTC
CASSLSGVATEEQFF
>.|TRBV19|few|TRBJ1-5
TGTGCCAGTACAGATTTTAGCAATCAGCCCCAGCATTTT
CASTDFSNQPQHF
>.|TRBV5-1|many|TRBJ1-6
TGCGCCAGCAAACGACTTGAATTCGATTCACCCCTCCACTTT
CASKRLEFDSPLHF
>TRBD1|TRBV28|once|TRBJ2-7
TGTGCCAGCAGCCGGAGAGGGGGCCACGAGCAGTACTTC
CASSRRGGHEQYF
>.|TRBV10-2|many|TRBJ1-5
TGCGCCACCCATCCATCTCTGTCTCAGCCCCAGCATTTT
CATHPSLSQPQHF
>.|TRBV5-1|many|TRBJ1-5
TGCGCCAGCAGCTCACGGACAGCGCTGACGGGTCAGCCCCAGCATTTT
CASSSRTALTGQPQHF
>.|TRBV30|.|TRBJ2-2
TGTGCCTGGATGGGTAGCGGTCTCACCGGGGAGCTGTTTTTT
CAWMGSGLTGELFF
>TRBD2|TRBV20-1|many|TRBJ2-6
TGCAGTGCTTCCCGACTAGCGGGGGCTTACTCTGGGGCCAACGTCCTGACTTTC
CSASRLAGAYSGANVLTF
>TRBD1|TRBV10-3|many|TRBJ2-5
TGTGCCATCCGAGGGGGCGGTGAGACCCAGTACTTC
CAIRGGGETQYF